This T cell receptor (beta chain) was recorded in a study of blood T cell repertoires in COVID-19. Turning to the study itself: Both acute and convalescent COVID-19 samples were obtained from the United States, Italy and Spain. From T cells, B-cell-depleted T cells, or PBMCs came the material, which was cDNA or gDNA.

V lost 11 bases and J 5 bases, leaving 19 bases between the germline ends. The CDR3 has 13 residues. Germline V gives CDR1 SNHLY, CDR2 FYNNEI. Per the authors' pipeline: Nucleated cell number was recorded as an estimate derived from reference gene primer amplification. Only in-frame clones appear in the TCRdb table, and some are missing; sequencing was by immunoSEQ multiplex PCR. V, J and clone size were drawn from that table, and D and trimming were deduced from the DNA. The data hold about 150,000 clones, with more than 75% observed a single time. This clone was found a few times. Sequencing was performed on peripheral blood. The chain has TRBV2 and TRBJ2-7; perhaps TRBD1 as D (7 bases). The sequence was obtained from a man aged 60 to 69 who had recovered from COVID-19. CDR3 nucleotide sequence: TGTGCCGACAGGGAGGCCGGGTCCCACGAGCAGTACTTC. Translation gives CADREAGSHEQYF.